The rows below give T cell receptor beta chains drawn from one sample of a study of Ad26.COV2.S vaccination and SARS-CoV-2 variants. Sequenced by immunoSEQ multiplex PCR; TCRdb stores in-frame clones only, minus some. The sample consists of 300,000 to 350,000 clones, around four fifths of them appearing once. Sample: peripheral blood, taken in a trial of Ad26.COV2.S vaccine versus placebo. These receptors were taken from a person aged 18-65 years who received the Ad26.COV2.S COVID-19 vaccine or a placebo. CDR3s include the opening cysteine and the closing phenylalanine or tryptophan. Fields, in order: clone size, V gene, J gene, D gene, CDR3 protein, CDR3 DNA. D genes are given only for firm matches. A row's size may be missing; if present it is once, few, many or a size class.

size: .
V: TRBV7-3
J: TRBJ1-1
D: TRBD1
CDR3: CASSSSGTAVNTEAFF
DNA: TGTGCCAGCAGCAGCTCCGGGACAGCCGTGAACACTGAAGCTTTCTTT

size: .
V: TRBV19
J: TRBJ2-7
D: .
CDR3: CASSTRDGSAYEQYF
DNA: TGTGCCAGTAGTACCCGGGACGGCAGTGCCTACGAGCAGTACTTC

size: once
V: TRBV19
J: TRBJ1-5
D: .
CDR3: CASSPGYVSNQPQHF
DNA: TGTGCCAGTAGCCCCGGATACGTTAGTAATCAGCCCCAGCATTTT

size: .
V: TRBV18
J: TRBJ1-2
D: .
CDR3: CASSPSAGNNYGYTF
DNA: TGTGCCAGCTCACCATCGGCAGGGAATAACTATGGCTACACCTTC

size: .
V: TRBV4-1
J: TRBJ2-1
D: .
CDR3: CASSQESLSSYNEQFF
DNA: TGCGCCAGCAGCCAAGAGTCCTTAAGCTCCTACAATGAGCAGTTCTTC

size: .
V: TRBV6-6
J: TRBJ1-5
D: .
CDR3: CASSPRAGPNQPQHF
DNA: TGTGCCAGCAGTCCCCGGGCAGGGCCAAATCAGCCCCAGCATTTT

size: .
V: TRBV11-2
J: TRBJ1-1
D: .
CDR3: CASSLGVGTTNTEAFF
DNA: TGTGCCAGCAGCTTAGGCGTCGGGACAACCAACACTGAAGCTTTCTTT

size: .
V: TRBV4-1
J: TRBJ1-2
D: .
CDR3: CASSLLRVGGNGYTF
DNA: TGCGCCAGCAGCCTCCTAAGGGTAGGGGGTAACGGCTACACCTTC

size: .
V: TRBV6-4
J: TRBJ2-1
D: .
CDR3: CASSDFRYNEQFF
DNA: TGTGCCAGCAGTGATTTTAGGTATAATGAGCAGTTCTTC

size: .
V: TRBV6-5
J: TRBJ1-3
D: .
CDR3: CAALSPGNTIYF
DNA: TGCGCGGCGTTGTCCCCTGGAAACACCATATATTTT

size: .
V: TRBV15
J: TRBJ1-4
D: .
CDR3: CATSRRRGSTNEKLFF
DNA: TGTGCCACCAGCAGACGACGGGGGTCCACTAATGAAAAACTGTTTTTT

size: .
V: TRBV11-1
J: TRBJ2-2
D: TRBD1
CDR3: CASSLARGQGDTGELFF
DNA: TGTGCCAGCAGCTTAGCGAGGGGACAGGGGGACACCGGGGAGCTGTTTTTT

size: .
V: TRBV5-4
J: TRBJ2-1
D: .
CDR3: CASSQSRGSYNEQFF
DNA: TGTGCCAGCAGCCAATCACGGGGCTCCTACAATGAGCAGTTCTTC

size: .
V: TRBV7-8
J: TRBJ1-2
D: TRBD1
CDR3: CASSFSGTGIGGYTF
DNA: TGTGCCAGCAGCTTTAGCGGGACAGGGATTGGCGGCTACACCTTC

size: .
V: TRBV7-6
J: TRBJ1-6
D: .
CDR3: CASSLVQGTNSPLHF
DNA: TGTGCCAGCAGCTTAGTTCAGGGGACCAATTCACCCCTCCACTTT

size: .
V: TRBV4-1
J: TRBJ1-5
D: .
CDR3: CASSQDGVDLPQHF
DNA: TGCGCCAGCAGCCAAGATGGAGTTGACCTACCCCAGCATTTT

size: .
V: TRBV24-1
J: TRBJ2-1
D: TRBD1
CDR3: CATSDRTTSRDRGGQFF
DNA: TGTGCCACCAGTGACCGTACGACGTCCCGGGACAGGGGAGGGCAGTTCTTC

size: .
V: TRBV3-1/TRBV3-2
J: TRBJ1-3
D: .
CDR3: CASSHPQWRGSRSGNTIYF
DNA: TGTGCCAGCAGCCACCCCCAATGGCGGGGGTCGAGATCTGGAAACACCATATATTTT

size: .
V: TRBV4-2
J: TRBJ2-5
D: .
CDR3: CASSQEWGRETQYF
DNA: TGTGCCAGCAGCCAAGAGTGGGGACGAGAGACCCAGTACTTC

size: .
V: TRBV5-4
J: TRBJ2-1
D: .
CDR3: CASSFGYNEQFF
DNA: TGTGCCAGCAGCTTTGGGTACAATGAGCAGTTCTTC